What follows are 20 T cell receptor beta chains derived from one specimen sequenced in a study of Graves' ophthalmopathy and Graves' hyperthyroidism (dated by TCRdb to between 2017 and 2018). Sequencing instrument: Illumina HiSeq 2000. For repertoire sequencing, TCR beta CDR3 regions were amplified from RNA transcripts. The first round of RT-PCR was done with HTBI primers and the Qiagen OneStep RT-PCR kit, and was followed by a second round of multiplex PCR, then size selection and purification. TCRdb reprocessed the public reads (quality trimming at Q25 with fastp, clone calling with MiXCR) and kept in-frame beta chains. Every entry covers one CDR3 protein and lists the most common genes and DNA from its rows. In all, the sample holds 600,000 to 950,000 distinct CDR3 sequences, and roughly 40% of those were seen once. 44% of the sample is taken by the ten largest. Source material: peripheral blood. The receptor source for this set is an adult man with Graves' ophthalmopathy.

This chain uses TRBV7-2 with TRBJ2-7; D gene unclear. Germline-derived CDR1 and CDR2 are SGHTA and FQGNSA. This CDR3 has 14 residues. V was clipped by 0 bases and J by 0 bases, with 6 bases between them. CDR3 DNA: TGTGCCAGCAGCTTAGCTATCGTCTCCTACGAGCAGTACTTC. Translation gives CASSLAIVSYEQYF.

The V gene is TRBV7-9, the J gene TRBJ1-5; D might be TRBD1 (5 bases). This CDR3 contains 16 residues. V was clipped by 6 bases and J by 0 bases, with 15 bases between them. CDR1 and CDR2 from the germline V gene are SEHNR and FQNEAQ (reference sequence). This chain's CDR3 is CASRRIQVYSNQPQHF. The CDR3 DNA reads as TGTGCCAGCAGGCGAATACAGGTTTATAGCAATCAGCCCCAGCATTTT.

In regard to this clonotype: At one of its ends the junction is not consistent with the germline gene, which may arise from a read error. V gene TRBV2 combines with J gene TRBJ1-3, with TRBD1 as a possible D gene (6 bases). The germline CDR1 and CDR2 sequences are SNHLY and FYNNEI. This CDR3 spans 15 amino acids. In DNA, the CDR3 is TGTGCCATCAGTCCAGGGACACTTACTGGAAACACCATATATTTT. This sequence encodes CAISPGTLTGNTIYF.

This clonotype occurred a few times. The CDR3 coding sequence is TGTGCCAGCAGCCCGGGGACAGGGGCCACAACTAATGAAAAACTGTTTTTT. This gives the protein CASSPGTGATTNEKLFF. This chain links TRBV2 with TRBJ1-4; 10 bases map to TRBD1. The CDR3 contains 17 residues. Losses at the gene ends were 6 bases for V and 0 bases for J; bases not matched to a gene: 7. Germline lookup yields CDR1 SNHLY and CDR2 FYNNEI.

With respect to this clonotype: A much larger clone lies a single base off, so this may be a read error. V and J are TRBV7-2 and TRBJ2-5; 7 bases are a match to TRBD2. The J segment lost 3 bases and the V segment lost 6 bases, leaving 7 bases of the junction unmatched. CDR3 length: 14 residues. Germline-derived CDR1 and CDR2 are SGHTA and FQGNSA. CDR3 protein: CASRTSPAEETQYF. The CDR3 bases are TGTGCCAGCAGGACTAGCCCTGCGGAAGAGACCCAGTACTTC.

The chain links TRBV15 to TRBJ2-6, with D possibly being TRBD1 (5 bases). The V end was cut by 3 bases, the J end by 1 base, with 10 bases between. This CDR3 comprises 16 residues. Looked up from germline, CDR1 is LNHNV and CDR2 is YYDKDF (reference sequence). In DNA, the CDR3 is TGTGCCACCAGCAGCGTGGACACTTCTGGGGCCAACGTCCTGACTTTC. Amino acid sequence: CATSSVDTSGANVLTF. The full variable domain, in which reference TRBV15 and TRBJ2-6 provide the parts outside the CDR3, is DAMVIQNPRYQVTQFGKPVTLSCSQTLNHNVMYWYQQKSSQAPKLLFHYYDKDFNNEADTPDNFQSRRPNTSFCFLDIRSPGLGDTAMYLCATSSVDTSGANVLTFGAGSRLTVL.

This clonotype was seen repeatedly, ten times or more. CDR3 DNA sequence: TGTGCCATCAGTGACGGGACAGCGATCCAAGAGACCCAGTACTTC. It translates to CAISDGTAIQETQYF. The chain carries TRBV10-3 and TRBJ2-5; 7 bases match TRBD1. This CDR3 has 15 residues. Unmatched junction bases numbered 5, after V lost 3 bases and J lost 1 base. Germline assignment: CDR1 ENHRY and CDR2 SYGVKD.

This sequence joins TRBV12-3 or TRBV12-4 and TRBJ2-7, with 9 bases lining up with TRBD1. After removal of 8 bases from V and 2 bases from J, the junction contained 7 bases not matched to a gene. The CDR3 covers 14 residues. The CDR3 sequence is CASSRDRATYEQYF. Written as DNA, the CDR3 is TGTGCCAGCTCACGGGACAGGGCCACCTACGAGCAGTACTTC.

The V call is TRBV25-1, the J call TRBJ2-7; D gene unclear. Near its end, the DNA agrees better with TRBJ2-1, so the J call may be wrong. Germline values: CDR1 MGHDK, CDR2 SYGVNS. CDR3 length: 17 residues. CDR3 nucleotide sequence: TGTGCCAGCAGTGAAAGTCCGGGTCTGATTTATTCCAATGAGCAGTTCTTC. This translates into CASSESPGLIYSNEQFF.

This rearrangement joins TRBV7-3 to TRBJ1-1, with TRBD1 identical over 9 bases. CDR3 length: 20 residues. With V trimmed by 6 bases and J by 4 bases, 24 bases remained unmatched. Looked up from germline, CDR1 is SGHTA and CDR2 is FQGTGA. CDR3 sequence: CASRHTHMGQGGIRSTEAFF. In nucleotides, the CDR3 is TGTGCCAGCAGGCATACACATATGGGACAGGGAGGGATTCGGAGCACTGAAGCTTTCTTT.

Comments on this clonotype: A much bigger clone sits one base away, suggesting this may be a read error. J is TRBJ1-2 and V is TRBV10-2, with 8 bases identical to TRBD1. Unmatched junction bases numbered 9, after V lost 4 bases and J lost 5 bases. Germline CDR1 reads WSHSY; CDR2 reads SAAADI. This CDR3 has 15 amino acids. CDR3 sequence reads: CASSAAGTGVYGYTF. CDR3 nucleotides: TGCGCCAGCAGTGCGGCCGGGACAGGCGTGTATGGCTACACCTTC.

This clonotype was counted at least ten times. This chain uses TRBV2 with TRBJ2-6; the match to TRBD1 covers 7 bases. J was trimmed by 2 bases and V by 8 bases; bases with no gene match: 6. Looked up from germline, CDR1 is SNHLY and CDR2 is FYNNEI. The CDR3 covers 15 residues. The CDR3 sequence is CASLGDRPGANVLTF. CDR3 DNA: TGTGCCAGCTTAGGGGACAGACCTGGGGCCAACGTCCTGACTTTC.

This clonotype occurred many times. This chain connects TRBV2 to TRBJ2-7, with TRBD1 matching 9 bases. The CDR3 has 14 residues. V dropped 4 bases and J dropped 3; count of bases not matched to a gene: 4. Germline CDR1 is SNHLY and CDR2 is FYNNEI. CDR3 amino acids: CASSVPTGGYEQYF. DNA for the CDR3: TGTGCCAGCAGTGTTCCGACAGGGGGCTACGAGCAGTACTTC.

The chain links TRBV4-1 to TRBJ1-6, with 8 bases lining up with TRBD1. CDR1 is MGHRA and CDR2 is YSYEKL in the germline V gene. The CDR3 runs 15 residues. The trim removed 0 bases at V and 10 bases at J, leaving 5 bases unmatched. CDR3 bases: TGCGCCAGCAGCCAAGATAGGACAGGGTCCTCACCCCTCCACTTT. Amino acid sequence: CASSQDRTGSSPLHF.

This chain joins TRBV29-1 and TRBJ1-3; TRBD1 agrees at 7 bases. Trimming cost V 7 bases and J 4 bases; bases outside gene matches: 13. Germline loops: CDR1 SQVTM, CDR2 ANQGSEA. This CDR3 comprises 15 residues. Written as DNA, the CDR3 is TGCAGCGCCGAGGACAGGAGGTTGAAAGGAAACACCATATATTTT. This codes for CSAEDRRLKGNTIYF.

At least ten counts were recorded for this clonotype. This chain uses TRBV2 with TRBJ1-4; TRBD1 matches 7 bases. CDR1 SNHLY and CDR2 FYNNEI come from the germline V gene. The J segment lost 0 bases and the V segment lost 9 bases, leaving 10 bases of the junction unmatched. The CDR3 has 16 amino acids. This chain's CDR3 is CARDRDSHPTNEKLFF. The CDR3 coding sequence is TGTGCCAGGGACCGGGACAGCCATCCAACTAATGAAAAACTGTTTTTT. The full variable domain, with the rest looked up from reference TRBV2 and TRBJ1-4, is EPEVTQTPSHQVTQMGQEVILRCVPISNHLYFYWYRQILGQKVEFLVSFYNNEISEKSEIFDDQFSVERPDGSNFTLKIRSTKLEDSAMYFCARDRDSHPTNEKLFFGSGTQLSVL.

The chain couples TRBV6-5 to TRBJ2-6, with D perhaps being TRBD1 or TRBD2 (6 bases each). This CDR3 has 16 amino acids. The germline V gene has CDR1 MNHEY and CDR2 SVGAGI. V lost 2 bases and J lost 3, with 11 bases in between. CDR3 sequence reads: CASSYTGGFGANVLTF. In DNA form, the CDR3 reads TGTGCCAGCAGTTACACCGGGGGCTTTGGGGCCAACGTCCTGACTTTC.

This clonotype was counted at least ten times. The chain joins TRBV7-9 to TRBJ1-4, with TRBD1 identical over 7 bases. In germline, CDR1 is SEHNR, CDR2 FQNEAQ (reference sequence). V dropped 2 bases and J dropped 9; count of bases not matched to a gene: 6. This CDR3 comprises 14 residues. The CDR3 DNA sequence: TGTGCCAGCAGCTTACCGGACAGGCCACAAAAACTGTTTTTT. Translating it yields CASSLPDRPQKLFF. The full variable domain, its missing parts supplied by reference TRBV7-9 and TRBJ1-4, is DTGVSQNPRHKITKRGQNVTFRCDPISEHNRLYWYRQTLGQGPEFLTYFQNEAQLEKSRLLSDRFSAERPKGSFSTLEIQRTEQGDSAMYLCASSLPDRPQKLFFGSGTQLSVL.

The J gene is TRBJ1-1, the V gene TRBV2; D not resolved. The V end lost 10 bases, the J end lost 4 bases, and 19 bases lay between the germline ends. The CDR3 contains 14 residues. In germline, CDR1 is SNHLY, CDR2 FYNNEI. The CDR3 is CAISPGVKGTEAFF. In DNA form, the CDR3 reads TGTGCCATCAGCCCCGGGGTGAAGGGCACTGAAGCTTTCTTT.

This clonotype was counted many times. The genes are TRBV29-1 and TRBJ2-5, with D perhaps TRBD1 (6 bases). Trimming left V 0 bases short and J 1 base short, with 12 bases between. In germline, CDR1 is SQVTM, CDR2 ANQGSEA. The length of the CDR3 is 15 residues. The CDR3 DNA sequence: TGCAGCGTTGAAGATCCCCGGACAGTCCAAGAGACCCAGTACTTC. Protein product: CSVEDPRTVQETQYF.